The T cell receptor beta chain described here comes from a study of Ad26.COV2.S vaccination and SARS-CoV-2 variants. Study results and caveats: The TCR breadth and depth analyses may have understated or missed part of the total T cell responses. Recipients of vaccine and of placebo showed similar breadth of their non-spike TCR repertoires. Vaccine recipients surpassed placebo recipients in spike-specific TCR breadth.

The CDR3 loop spans 14 amino acids. Germline assignment: CDR1 MNHEY and CDR2 SVGAGI. Trimming took 7 bases from V and 7 from J, leaving 14 bases between them. Clones were read by immunoSEQ multiplex PCR, and TCRdb kept only the in-frame ones, dropping some. This table holds 300,000 to 450,000 clones, 92% found once. In the case of this clone: Its matching antigen is unknown.

The TCR comes from a human donor who had recovered from COVID-19. The chain combines TRBV6-5 with TRBJ1-6, with D perhaps matching TRBD1 (6 bases). Material: peripheral blood, obtained after recovery from COVID-19. The CDR3 sequence is CASKRGGPNSPLHF. The CDR3, as DNA: TGTGCCAGCAAAAGAGGGGGTCCAAATTCACCCCTCCACTTT.